The 14 T cell receptor beta chains below all came from one sample that was sequenced in a study of PD-L1 blockade in urothelial cancer. Clones were sequenced by immunoSEQ multiplex PCR, and TCRdb holds only the in-frame ones, with some missing. This table holds around 42,000 clones, 81% found once. Sequencing used PBMCs, obtained around atezolizumab (anti-PD-L1) treatment. The receptors stem from a man between 65 and 80 years old with urothelial cancer.

A few counts support this clone. The V call is TRBV19, the J call TRBJ1-5; 9 positions match TRBD1. The CDR3 has 15 residues. Germline V lookup: CDR1 LNHDA, CDR2 SQIVND (reference sequence). V shed 5 bases, J shed 7 bases, and the junction held 9 bases outside the gene matches. The CDR3 DNA reads TGTGCCAGTAGTGAAACGACAGGGGGTAGCCAGCCCCAGCATTTT. This codes for CASSETTGGSQPQHF.

This chain joins TRBV30 and TRBJ2-7; possibly TRBD1 for D (5 bases). The CDR3 length is 11 residues. Trimming took 3 bases from V and 6 from J, leaving 9 bases between them. Germline CDR1 is GTSNPN and CDR2 is SVGIG (reference sequence). The CDR3 coding sequence is TGTGCCTGGAGCGACAGAATCGAGCAGTACTTC. Translated: CAWSDRIEQYF.

The chain couples TRBV4-3 to TRBJ2-7; 13 bases map to TRBD2. This CDR3 spans 17 amino acids. The ends lost 1 base at V and 6 bases at J; junction bases unmatched: 9. Per germline, CDR1 LGHNA and CDR2 YSLEER. In DNA, the CDR3 is TGCGCCAGCAGCCAAGTTGGGACTAGCGGGACTAAGATCGAGCAGTACTTC. Residues: CASSQVGTSGTKIEQYF.

The V call is TRBV4-3, the J call TRBJ2-7, with TRBD1 as a possible D gene (5 bases). Trimming cost V 0 bases and J 5 bases, with 17 bases left between them. CDR1 is LGHNA and CDR2 is YSLEER in the germline V gene. CDR3 size: 16 residues. In nucleotides, the CDR3 is TGCGCCAGCAGCCAAGATGGGCCACCAGGGCTCAACGAGCAGTACTTC. Protein product: CASSQDGPPGLNEQYF.

The CDR3 sequence: CASSQPGGGPLYEQYF. The CDR3 DNA is TGTGCCAGCAGCCAACCCGGGGGGGGACCGCTCTACGAGCAGTACTTC. This rearrangement joins TRBV11-2 to TRBJ2-7; 8 nucleotides line up with TRBD2. After removal of 5 bases from V and 3 bases from J, the junction contained 12 bases not matched to a gene. CDR1 and CDR2 (germline): SGHAT, FQNNGV. CDR3 length: 16 residues. Full variable domain (missing parts from reference TRBV11-2 and TRBJ2-7): EAGVAQSPRYKIIEKRQSVAFWCNPISGHATLYWYQQILGQGPKLLIQFQNNGVVDDSQLPKDRFSAERLKGVDSTLKIQPAKLEDSAVYLCASSQPGGGPLYEQYFGPGTRLTVT.

The CDR3 coding sequence is TGTGCCAGCAGTCCGGCTAGCGGGAGTAACTTTGTCTATGAGCAGTTCTTC. Translation: CASSPASGSNFVYEQFF. The rearrangement links TRBV6-4 to TRBJ2-1, with 10 bases fitting TRBD2. V lost 5 bases and J lost 8; bases outside the gene matches: 15. Germline lookup yields CDR1 MRHNA and CDR2 SNTAGT. The CDR3 totals 17 residues.

The chain joins TRBV5-3 to TRBJ1-1; 12 positions agree with TRBD1. TRBV5-3 qualifies as an ORF whose function is uncertain. The CDR3 consists of 21 residues. Trimming took 2 bases from V and 1 from J; bases not matched to a gene: 18. For the CDR3, the DNA is TGTGCCAGAAGCTTCCCGGGGACAGGGGGCGAGCGTATTAAAAAGAACACTGAAGCTTTCTTT. It encodes CARSFPGTGGERIKKNTEAFF.

The CDR3 nucleotides read TGTGCCAGCAGAGATACATTGGTTAATCAGCCCCAGCATTTT. Translating it yields CASRDTLVNQPQHF. The V call is TRBV28, the J call TRBJ1-5; no clear D. Trimming took 6 bases from V and 4 from J, leaving 13 bases between them. This CDR3 spans 14 amino acids. CDR1 and CDR2 from the germline V gene are MDHEN and SYDVKM.

J is TRBJ2-7 and V is TRBV30; 14 bases are a match to TRBD2. J was trimmed by 4 bases and V by 4 bases; bases with no gene match: 9. Germline V lookup: CDR1 GTSNPN, CDR2 SVGIG (reference sequence). The CDR3 covers 16 residues. The CDR3 reads CAWKPGGTSGSYEQYF. CDR3 DNA sequence: TGTGCCTGGAAGCCAGGGGGGACTAGCGGGAGTTACGAGCAGTACTTC.

The rearrangement links TRBV5-1 to TRBJ2-7, with 9 bases fitting TRBD1. The length of the CDR3 is 14 residues. The ends lost 4 bases at V and 5 bases at J; junction bases unmatched: 7. Germline CDR1 is SGHRS and CDR2 is YFSETQ. In DNA form, the CDR3 reads TGCGCCAGCAGCCCGTGGACAGGGGTAAACGAGCAGTACTTC. It specifies CASSPWTGVNEQYF.

CDR3 nucleotides: TGTGCCAGTAGTATAAAGGGGACAGGGACCACTGAAGCTTTCTTT. Amino acids: CASSIKGTGTTEAFF. The chain has TRBV19 and TRBJ1-1; TRBD1 aligns across 9 bases. The length of the CDR3 is 15 residues. V lost 2 bases and J lost 4; bases outside the gene matches: 5. The germline V gene has CDR1 LNHDA and CDR2 SQIVND (reference sequence). Full variable domain (missing parts from reference TRBV19 and TRBJ1-1): DGGITQSPKYLFRKEGQNVTLSCEQNLNHDAMYWYRQDPGQGLRLIYYSQIVNDFQKGDIAEGYSVSREKKESFPLTVTSAQKNPTAFYLCASSIKGTGTTEAFFGQGTRLTVV.

The chain combines TRBV4-1 with TRBJ2-7, with 10 bases matching TRBD2. The CDR3 is 17 amino acids. J gave up 3 bases and V 0 bases, and 8 bases lay outside the gene matches. Germline CDR1 reads MGHRA; CDR2 reads YSYEKL. CDR3 sequence (DNA): TGCGCCAGCAGCCAAGATATCAGGGCTAGCGGGGGCTACGAGCAGTACTTC. It is translated as CASSQDIRASGGYEQYF.

CDR3 DNA: TGTGCCAGCAGTTGGGCCGACAGATCTAAAAAACTGTTTTTT. Its translation is CASSWADRSKKLFF. J is TRBJ1-4 and V is TRBV6-6; D may be TRBD1 (5 bases). Germline assignment: CDR1 MNHNY and CDR2 SVGAGI (reference sequence). V gave up 4 bases and J gave up 9 bases, with 15 bases separating them. There are 14 residues in the CDR3.

The chain joins TRBV4-3 to TRBJ2-5, with 8 bases matching TRBD2. Germline V lookup: CDR1 LGHNA, CDR2 YSLEER. The CDR3 has 15 residues. V lost 4 bases, J lost 3 bases, and 7 bases stayed unmatched. CDR3 DNA sequence: TGCGCCAGCAGCCCCAACCGAGCGGGAGAAGAGACCCAGTACTTC. Protein: CASSPNRAGEETQYF.